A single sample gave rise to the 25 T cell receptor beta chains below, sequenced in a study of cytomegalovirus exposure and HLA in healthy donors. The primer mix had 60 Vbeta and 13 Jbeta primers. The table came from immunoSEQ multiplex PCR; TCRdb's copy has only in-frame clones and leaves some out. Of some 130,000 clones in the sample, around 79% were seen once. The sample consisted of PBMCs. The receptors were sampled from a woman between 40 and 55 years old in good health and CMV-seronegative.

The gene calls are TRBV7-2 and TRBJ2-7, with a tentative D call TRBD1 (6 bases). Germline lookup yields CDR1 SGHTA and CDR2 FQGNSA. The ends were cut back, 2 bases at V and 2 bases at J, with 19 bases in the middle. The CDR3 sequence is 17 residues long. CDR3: CASSLSLLRDTTYEQYF. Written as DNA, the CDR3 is TGTGCCAGCAGCTTAAGCCTACTCCGGGACACCACCTACGAGCAGTACTTC.

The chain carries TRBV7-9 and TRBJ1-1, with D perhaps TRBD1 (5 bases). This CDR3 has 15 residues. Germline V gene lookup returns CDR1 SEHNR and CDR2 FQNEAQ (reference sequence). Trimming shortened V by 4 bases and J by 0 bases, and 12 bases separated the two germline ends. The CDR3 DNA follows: TGTGCCAGCAGCTACCTAGGGGTTGTGAACACTGAAGCTTTCTTT. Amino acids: CASSYLGVVNTEAFF.

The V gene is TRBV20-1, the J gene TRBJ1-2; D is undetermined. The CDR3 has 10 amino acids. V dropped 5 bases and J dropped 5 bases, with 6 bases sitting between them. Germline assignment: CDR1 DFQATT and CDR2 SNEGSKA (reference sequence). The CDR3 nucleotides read TGCAGTGCTTACACGTATGGCTACACCTTC. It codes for CSAYTYGYTF.

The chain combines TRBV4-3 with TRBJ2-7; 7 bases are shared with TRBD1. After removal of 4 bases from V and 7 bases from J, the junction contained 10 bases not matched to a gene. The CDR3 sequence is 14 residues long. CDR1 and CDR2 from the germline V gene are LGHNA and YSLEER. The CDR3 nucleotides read TGCGCCAGCAGCCTGTGGCAGGGGGTCGGTGAGCAGTACTTC. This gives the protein CASSLWQGVGEQYF.

The CDR3 here is CASSQGSESPLHF. CDR3 coding DNA: TGTGCCAGCAGCCAGGGTAGTGAATCACCCCTCCACTTT. The genes are TRBV27 and TRBJ1-6; weak D call: TRBD1 (5 bases). V was shortened by 6 bases and J by 10 bases, with 13 bases between the two germline ends. This CDR3 spans 13 amino acids. Germline V lookup: CDR1 MNHEY, CDR2 SMNVEV (reference sequence).

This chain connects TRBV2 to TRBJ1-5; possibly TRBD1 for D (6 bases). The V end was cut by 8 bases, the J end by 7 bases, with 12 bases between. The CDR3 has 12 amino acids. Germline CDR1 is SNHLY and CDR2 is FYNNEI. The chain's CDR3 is CASGNRVQPQHF. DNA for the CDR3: TGTGCCAGCGGAAACAGGGTACAGCCCCAGCATTTT.

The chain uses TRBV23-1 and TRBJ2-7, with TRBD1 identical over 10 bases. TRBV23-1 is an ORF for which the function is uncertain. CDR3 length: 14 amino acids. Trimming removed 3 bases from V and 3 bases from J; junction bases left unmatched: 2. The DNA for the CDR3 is TGCGCCAGCAGTCATGACAGGGGGCACTACGAGCAGTACTTC. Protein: CASSHDRGHYEQYF.

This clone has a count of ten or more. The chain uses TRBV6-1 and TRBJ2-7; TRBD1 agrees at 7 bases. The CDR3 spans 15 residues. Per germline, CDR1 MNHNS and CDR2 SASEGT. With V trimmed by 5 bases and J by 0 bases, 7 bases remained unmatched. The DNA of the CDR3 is TGTGCCAGCAGTCCTGAGACAGGGAGCTCCTACGAGCAGTACTTC. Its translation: CASSPETGSSYEQYF.

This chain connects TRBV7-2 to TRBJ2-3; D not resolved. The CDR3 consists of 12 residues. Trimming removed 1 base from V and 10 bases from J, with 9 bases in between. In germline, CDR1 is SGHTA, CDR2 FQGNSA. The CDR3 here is CASSLGRPAQYF. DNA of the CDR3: TGTGCCAGCAGCTTAGGCAGGCCGGCGCAGTATTTT.

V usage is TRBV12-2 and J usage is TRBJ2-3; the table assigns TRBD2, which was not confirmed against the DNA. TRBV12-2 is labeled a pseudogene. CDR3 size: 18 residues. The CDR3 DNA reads TGTGCAAGTCGCTTCTTCGGACTAGCGGGGGGTAGCACAGATACGCAGTATTTT. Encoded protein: CASRFFGLAGGSTDTQYF.

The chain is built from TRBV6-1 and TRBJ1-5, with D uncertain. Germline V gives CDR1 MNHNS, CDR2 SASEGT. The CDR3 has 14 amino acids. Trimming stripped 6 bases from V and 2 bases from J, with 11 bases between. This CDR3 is CASREGGGNQPQHF. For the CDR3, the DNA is TGTGCCAGCAGAGAGGGAGGAGGCAATCAGCCCCAGCATTTT.

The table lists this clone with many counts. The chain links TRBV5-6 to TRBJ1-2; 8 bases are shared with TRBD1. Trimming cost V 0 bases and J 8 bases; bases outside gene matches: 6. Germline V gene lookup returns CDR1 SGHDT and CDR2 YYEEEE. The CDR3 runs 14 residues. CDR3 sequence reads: CASSLGKQGDGYTF. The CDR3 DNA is TGTGCCAGCAGCTTGGGAAAACAGGGGGACGGCTACACCTTC.

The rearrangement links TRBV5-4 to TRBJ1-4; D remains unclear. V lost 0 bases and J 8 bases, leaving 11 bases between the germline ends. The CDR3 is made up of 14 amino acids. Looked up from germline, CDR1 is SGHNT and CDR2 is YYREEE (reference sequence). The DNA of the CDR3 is TGTGCCAGCAGCTTGGGAGGGTTTGCCGAAAAACTGTTTTTT. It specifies CASSLGGFAEKLFF.

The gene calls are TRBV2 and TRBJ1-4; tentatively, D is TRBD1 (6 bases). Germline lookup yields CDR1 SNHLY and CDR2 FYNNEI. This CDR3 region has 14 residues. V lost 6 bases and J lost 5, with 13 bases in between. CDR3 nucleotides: TGTGCCAGCAGGATCAGGGGAGTCAATGAAAAACTGTTTTTT. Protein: CASRIRGVNEKLFF.

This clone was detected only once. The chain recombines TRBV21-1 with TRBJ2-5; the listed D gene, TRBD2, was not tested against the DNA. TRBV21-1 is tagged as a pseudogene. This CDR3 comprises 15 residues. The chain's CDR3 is CASSIGEGLQETQYF. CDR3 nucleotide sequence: TGTGCCAGCAGCATTGGGGAAGGACTCCAAGAGACCCAGTACTTC.

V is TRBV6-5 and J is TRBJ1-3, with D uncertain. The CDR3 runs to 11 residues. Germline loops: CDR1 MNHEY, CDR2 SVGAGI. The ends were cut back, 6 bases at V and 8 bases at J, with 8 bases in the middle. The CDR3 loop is CASSPRYTIYF. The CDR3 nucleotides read TGTGCCAGCAGCCCCCGTTACACCATATATTTT.

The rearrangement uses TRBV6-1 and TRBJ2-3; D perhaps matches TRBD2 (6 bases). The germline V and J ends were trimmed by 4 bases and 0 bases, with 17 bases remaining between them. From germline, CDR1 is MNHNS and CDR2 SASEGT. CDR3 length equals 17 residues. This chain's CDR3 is CASSGSTLAQSTDTQYF. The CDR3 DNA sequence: TGTGCCAGCAGTGGTTCGACTCTAGCGCAAAGCACAGATACGCAGTATTTT.

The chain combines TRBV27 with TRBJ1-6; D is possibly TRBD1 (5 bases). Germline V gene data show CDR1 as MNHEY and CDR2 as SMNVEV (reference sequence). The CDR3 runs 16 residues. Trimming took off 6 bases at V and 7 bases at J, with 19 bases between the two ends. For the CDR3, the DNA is TGTGCCAGCAGCATGGCGGGACCCACGAGGAATTCACCCCTCCACTTT. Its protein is CASSMAGPTRNSPLHF.

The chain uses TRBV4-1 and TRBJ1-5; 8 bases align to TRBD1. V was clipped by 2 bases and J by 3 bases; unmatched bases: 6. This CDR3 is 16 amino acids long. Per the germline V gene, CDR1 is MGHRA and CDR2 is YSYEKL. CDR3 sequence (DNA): TGCGCCAGCAGCCAACCAGGGGGCCCCCACAATCAGCCCCAGCATTTT. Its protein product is CASSQPGGPHNQPQHF.

Here the CDR3 reads CASSPLAGFGETQYF. The DNA of the CDR3 is TGTGCCAGCAGCCCACTCGCGGGGTTTGGGGAGACCCAGTACTTC. J is TRBJ2-5 and V is TRBV7-9; possibly TRBD2 for D (6 bases). This CDR3 has 15 residues. CDR1 SEHNR and CDR2 FQNEAQ come from the germline V gene (reference sequence). Trimming took off 5 bases at V and 5 bases at J, with 18 bases between the two ends.

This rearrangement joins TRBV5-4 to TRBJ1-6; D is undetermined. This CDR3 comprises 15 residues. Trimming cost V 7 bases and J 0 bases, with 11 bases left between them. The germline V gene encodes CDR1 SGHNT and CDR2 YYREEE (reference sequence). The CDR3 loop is CASQRGSSYNSPLHF. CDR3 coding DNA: TGTGCCAGCCAGAGAGGGAGCTCCTATAATTCACCCCTCCACTTT.

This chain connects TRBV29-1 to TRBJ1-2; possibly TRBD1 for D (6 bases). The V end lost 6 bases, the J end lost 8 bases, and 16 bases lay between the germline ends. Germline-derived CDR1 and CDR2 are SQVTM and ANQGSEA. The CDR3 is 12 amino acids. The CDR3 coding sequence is TGCAGCGTCACAGGGCCCCGGGGCGGCTACACCTTC. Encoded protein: CSVTGPRGGYTF.

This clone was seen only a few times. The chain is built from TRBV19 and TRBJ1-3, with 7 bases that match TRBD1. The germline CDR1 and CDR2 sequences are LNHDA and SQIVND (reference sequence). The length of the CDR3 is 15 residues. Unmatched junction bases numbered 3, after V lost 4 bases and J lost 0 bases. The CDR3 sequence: CASSTRDSSGNTIYF. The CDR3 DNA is TGTGCCAGTAGTACCCGGGACAGCTCTGGAAACACCATATATTTT.

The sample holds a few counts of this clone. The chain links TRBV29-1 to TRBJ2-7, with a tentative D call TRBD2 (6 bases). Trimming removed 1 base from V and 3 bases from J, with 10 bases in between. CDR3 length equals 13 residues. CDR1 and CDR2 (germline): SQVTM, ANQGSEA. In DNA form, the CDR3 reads TGCAGCGTTGAAGGGGGGGTGGGCTACGAGCAGTACTTC. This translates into CSVEGGVGYEQYF.

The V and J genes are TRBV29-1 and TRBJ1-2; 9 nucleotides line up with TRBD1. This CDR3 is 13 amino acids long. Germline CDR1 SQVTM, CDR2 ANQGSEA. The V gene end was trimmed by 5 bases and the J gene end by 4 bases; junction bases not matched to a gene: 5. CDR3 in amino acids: CSVTQGASYGYTF. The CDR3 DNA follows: TGCAGCGTTACACAGGGGGCTAGCTATGGCTACACCTTC.